This TCR beta chain was found in a study of blood T cell repertoires in COVID-19. Whole-study context: Material from acute and convalescent COVID-19 was sourced from the United States, Italy and Spain. PBMCs, B-cell-depleted T cells, or T cells provided the cDNA or gDNA that made up the material.

The CDR3 covers 13 residues. The germline gives CDR1 KGHSH, CDR2 LQKENI. Trimming removed 4 bases from V and 3 bases from J; junction bases left unmatched: 3. In the original analysis: How many nucleated cells were present was estimated from reference gene primer amplification. Clones were sequenced by immunoSEQ multiplex PCR, and TCRdb holds only the in-frame ones, with some missing. Clone size and V and J calls were adopted from that table, with D and trimming inferred from the DNA. The table records approximately 180,000 clones, approximately 85% of them present only once. V gene TRBV18 combines with J gene TRBJ2-7; 7 nucleotides agree with TRBD1. The TCR comes from a human donor with active or convalescent COVID-19. The donor label of this sample is uncertain. Input material: peripheral blood. In nucleotides, the CDR3 is TGTGCCAGCTCACTGTCAGGGGGCTACGAGCAGTACTTC. It specifies CASSLSGGYEQYF.